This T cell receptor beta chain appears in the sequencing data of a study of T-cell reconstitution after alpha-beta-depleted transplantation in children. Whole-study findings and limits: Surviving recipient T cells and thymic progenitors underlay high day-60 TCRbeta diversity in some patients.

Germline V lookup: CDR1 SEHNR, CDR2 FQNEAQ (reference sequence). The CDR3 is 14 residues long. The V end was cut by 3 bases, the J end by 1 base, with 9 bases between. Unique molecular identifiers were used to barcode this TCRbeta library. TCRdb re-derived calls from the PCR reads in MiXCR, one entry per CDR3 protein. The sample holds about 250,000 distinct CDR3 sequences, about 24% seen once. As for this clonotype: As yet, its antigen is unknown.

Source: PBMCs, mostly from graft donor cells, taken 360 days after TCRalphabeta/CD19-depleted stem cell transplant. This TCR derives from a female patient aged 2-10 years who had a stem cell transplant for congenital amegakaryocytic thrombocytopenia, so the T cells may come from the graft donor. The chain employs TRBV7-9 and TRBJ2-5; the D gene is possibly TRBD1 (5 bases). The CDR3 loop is CASSFYRIQETQYF. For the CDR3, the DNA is TGTGCCAGCAGCTTTTACAGGATCCAAGAGACCCAGTACTTC.